This T cell receptor beta chain appears in the sequencing data of a study of T cells expressing NK-cell markers. No DNA is given; TCRdb re-called the 5' RACE reads and lists each CDR3 protein once. This repertoire includes 300,000 to 500,000 distinct CDR3 sequences. The length of the CDR3 is 12 residues. Germline V gene sequence: CDR1 SQVTM, CDR2 ANQGSEA. Sequences were obtained from blood T cells: a sorted CD56 or NKG2C T cell subset, CD4+ or CD8+ T cells, or bulk PBMC T cells (not recorded which). The TCR comes from a woman aged 50 to 60 in good health. This chain links TRBV29-1 with TRBJ2-3. CDR3 region: CSVERGADTQYF.